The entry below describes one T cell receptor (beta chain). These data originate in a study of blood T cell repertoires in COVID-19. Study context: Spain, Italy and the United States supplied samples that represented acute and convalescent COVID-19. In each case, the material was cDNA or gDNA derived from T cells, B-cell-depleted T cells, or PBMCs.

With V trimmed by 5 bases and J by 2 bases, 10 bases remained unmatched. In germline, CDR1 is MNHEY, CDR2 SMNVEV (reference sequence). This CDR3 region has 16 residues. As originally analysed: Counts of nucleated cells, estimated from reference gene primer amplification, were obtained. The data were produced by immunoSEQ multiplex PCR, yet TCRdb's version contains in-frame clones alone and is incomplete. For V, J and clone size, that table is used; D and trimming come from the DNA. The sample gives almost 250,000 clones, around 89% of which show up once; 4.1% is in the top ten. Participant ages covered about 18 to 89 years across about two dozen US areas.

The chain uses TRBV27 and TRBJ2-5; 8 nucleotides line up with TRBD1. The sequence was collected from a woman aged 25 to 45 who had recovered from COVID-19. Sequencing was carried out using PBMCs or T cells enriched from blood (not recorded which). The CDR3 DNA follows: TGTGCCAGCAGTGGACAGGGTATCACTCCTCAAGAGACCCAGTACTTC. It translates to CASSGQGITPQETQYF.